Listed below are T cell receptor beta chains from one sample, sequenced in a study of T cell responses to AZD1222 COVID-19 vaccine. Sequenced by immunoSEQ multiplex PCR; TCRdb stores in-frame clones only, minus some. The sample lists 60,000 to 70,000 clones, about 85% seen once, with approximately 18% in the top ten. The sample consisted of peripheral blood, taken on day 0 of AZD1222 vaccination. These receptors were obtained from an adult in good health. Both conserved end residues are part of each CDR3. Each record gives: V gene, CDR3 protein.

>TRBV19
CATSLYLYAGANSNQPQHF
>TRBV18
CASSLGGTGTEKLFF
>TRBV6-2/TRBV6-3
CASSDERGLQETQYF
>TRBV3-1/TRBV3-2
CASSQDRGELHQPQHF
>TRBV18
CASSPPDWLGFTLIQYF
>TRBV19
CASSLKSGTGALSYEQYF
>TRBV27
CASSSTSDEETQYF
>TRBV9
CASSAAAGGVADTQYF
>TRBV7-2
CASRRSRNTGELFF
>TRBV5-5
CASSLTGEAFF
>TRBV6-4
CASRVTSGGTDTQYF
>TRBV5-1
CASSFRVGDEQYF
>TRBV7-9
CASSLGGSGETQYF
>TRBV6-5
CASRQRRGADQPQHF
>TRBV29-1
CSVRDRGDTIYF
>TRBV28
CASSWDRDNSPLHF
>TRBV11-2
CASSAALAGELFF
>TRBV24-1
CATSDPDRGHYEQYF
>TRBV5-1
CASSLEFRNNEKLFF
>TRBV11-2
CASSLYQGQINEKLFF
>TRBV5-1
CASSSAGQLNYGYTF
>TRBV19
CASSIEGSEQFF
>TRBV7-8
CASSSRQGKDEKLFF
>TRBV5-6
CASSLTTGTPSYNEQFF
>TRBV6-5
CASRGAGNTIYF
>TRBV29-1
CSDSRTGGRNEQFF
>TRBV11-2
CASSRRGTSTDTQYF
>TRBV28
CAISSNYGYTF
>TRBV7-9
CASSSSRGPDTQYF
>TRBV3-1/TRBV3-2
CASSHVDLAGGYEQYF
>TRBV6-6
CASSIGGWGTADTQYF
>TRBV7-8
CASSLSLQNYEQFF
>TRBV30
CAWTARQGLTQPQHF
>TRBV7-6
CASSPGTSGARGGNEQFF
>TRBV25-1
CASSGGQGKGTIYF
>TRBV7-3
CASTMGGSSTDTQYF
>TRBV10-3
CAISESDGYEQYF
>TRBV29-1
CSVDWGQRTEAFF
>TRBV19
CASSQRLQGASTEAFF
>TRBV7-8
CASSLSGGGYEQYF
>TRBV6-1
CASRGQETYNEQFF